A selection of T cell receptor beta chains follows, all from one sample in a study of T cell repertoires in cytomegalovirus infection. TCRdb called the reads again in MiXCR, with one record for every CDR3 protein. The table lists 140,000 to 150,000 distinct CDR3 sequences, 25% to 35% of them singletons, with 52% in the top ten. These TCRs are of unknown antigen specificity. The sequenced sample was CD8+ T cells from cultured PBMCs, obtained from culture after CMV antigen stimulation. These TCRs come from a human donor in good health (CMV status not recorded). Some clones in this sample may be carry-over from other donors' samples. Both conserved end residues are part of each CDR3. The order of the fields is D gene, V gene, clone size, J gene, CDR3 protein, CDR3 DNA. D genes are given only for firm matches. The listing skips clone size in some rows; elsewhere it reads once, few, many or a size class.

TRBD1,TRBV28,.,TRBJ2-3,CASSSGQVVDTQYF,TGTGCCAGCAGTTCTGGACAGGTTGTGGATACGCAGTATTTT
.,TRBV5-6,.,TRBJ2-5,CASSPPAREPQETQYF,TGTGCCAGCAGCCCACCGGCAAGAGAACCCCAAGAGACCCAGTACTTC
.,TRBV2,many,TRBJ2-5,CASSETRGSYQETQYF,TGTGCCAGCAGTGAGACCCGGGGTTCGTACCAAGAGACCCAGTACTTC
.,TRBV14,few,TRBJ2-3,CASSQYRRTDTQYF,TGTGCCAGCAGCCAATACAGGCGCACAGATACGCAGTATTTT
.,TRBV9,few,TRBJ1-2,CASSVGGTYGHTF,TGTGCCAGCAGCGTAGGAGGGACCTATGGCCACACCTTC
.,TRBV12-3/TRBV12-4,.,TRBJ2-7,CASSLVAGAYEQYF,TGTGCCAGCAGTTTAGTTGCAGGGGCCTACGAGCAGTACTTC
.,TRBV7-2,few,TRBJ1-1,CASSSGRGMNTEAFF,TGTGCCAGCAGCTCGGGGAGGGGCATGAACACTGAAGCTTTCTTT
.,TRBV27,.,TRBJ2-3,CASGIRTDTQYF,TGTGCCAGCGGGATCCGCACAGATACGCAGTATTTT
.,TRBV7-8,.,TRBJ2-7,CASSSLVRGNEQYF,TGTGCCAGCAGCTCCCTTGTGCGGGGCAACGAGCAGTACTTC
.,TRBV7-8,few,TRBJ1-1,CASSLDGRMNTEAFF,TGTGCCAGCAGCTTAGACGGACGTATGAACACTGAAGCTTTCTTT